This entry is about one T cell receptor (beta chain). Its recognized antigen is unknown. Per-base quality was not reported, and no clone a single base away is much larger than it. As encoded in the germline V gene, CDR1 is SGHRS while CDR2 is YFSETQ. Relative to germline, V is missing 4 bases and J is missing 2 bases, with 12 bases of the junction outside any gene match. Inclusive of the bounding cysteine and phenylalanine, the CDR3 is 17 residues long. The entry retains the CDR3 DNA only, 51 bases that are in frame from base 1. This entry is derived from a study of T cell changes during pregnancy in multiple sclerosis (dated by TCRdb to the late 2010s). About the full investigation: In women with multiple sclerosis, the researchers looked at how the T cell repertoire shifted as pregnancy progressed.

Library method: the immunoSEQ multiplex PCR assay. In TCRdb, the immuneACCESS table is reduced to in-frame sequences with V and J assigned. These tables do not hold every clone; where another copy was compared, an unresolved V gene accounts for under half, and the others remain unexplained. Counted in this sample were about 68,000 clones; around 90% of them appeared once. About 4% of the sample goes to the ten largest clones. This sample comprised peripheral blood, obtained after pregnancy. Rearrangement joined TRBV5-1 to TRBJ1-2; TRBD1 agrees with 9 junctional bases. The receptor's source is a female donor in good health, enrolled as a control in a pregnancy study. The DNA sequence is TGCGCCAGCAGCCCGGGACAGGGAAACCTACAAAACTATGGCTACACCTTC. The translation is CASSPGQGNLQNYGYTF.